These 24 T cell receptor beta chains were all obtained from the same sample, sequenced in a study of OX40 agonist ivuxolimab in advanced cancers. The repertoire was sequenced with immunoSEQ multiplex PCR; TCRdb's copy has only in-frame clones and lacks some. The data hold about 40,000 clones, with approximately 88% observed a single time. This specimen was CD4+ or CD8+ T cells sorted from blood, taken in a trial of the OX40 agonist ivuxolimab. These receptors were collected from an adult with an advanced solid tumor such as melanoma, head and neck, liver or kidney cancer.

This sequence joins TRBV2 and TRBJ2-7; D perhaps matches TRBD1 (5 bases). The V gene lost 6 bases and the J gene lost 5 bases, with 11 bases spanning the gap. Germline CDR1 and CDR2: SNHLY and FYNNEI. The CDR3 spans 12 residues. The DNA of the CDR3 is TGTGCCAGCAGAGCAGGGATCGACGAGCAGTACTTC. It yields the protein CASRAGIDEQYF.

This chain connects TRBV7-3 to TRBJ2-3; weak D call: TRBD2 (6 bases). Germline-derived CDR1 and CDR2 are SGHTA and FQGTGA. The CDR3 contains 15 residues. V lost 5 bases, J lost 1 base, and 13 bases lay in between. The DNA for the CDR3 is TGTGCCAGCAGCCCGACTAGTTTCGGCACAGATACGCAGTATTTT. Translated: CASSPTSFGTDTQYF.

The rearrangement links TRBV5-5 to TRBJ2-7; D uncertain. CDR1 is SGHKS, CDR2 YYEKEE, per germline (reference sequence). Trimming pared 3 bases from V and 2 bases from J, leaving 12 bases between. The CDR3 loop spans 14 amino acids. The CDR3 DNA reads TGTGCCAGCAGCTCACTTTTAGGGACCTACGAGCAGTACTTC. Translation gives CASSSLLGTYEQYF.

DNA for the CDR3: TGTGCCAGCAGCGCCAGCTCTGGAAACACCATATATTTT. Translated: CASSASSGNTIYF. V and J are TRBV9 and TRBJ1-3; the D is unclear. This CDR3 region has 13 residues. Germline CDR1 reads SGDLS; CDR2 reads YYNGEE. V lost 3 bases, J lost 0 bases, and 4 bases lay in between.

This clone is termed medium-sized (0.01 to 0.1%). J is TRBJ1-4 and V is TRBV5-1, with TRBD1 matching over 7 bases. Unmatched junction bases numbered 7, after V lost 3 bases and J lost 8 bases. The CDR3 has 14 residues. Germline loops: CDR1 SGHRS, CDR2 YFSETQ. This chain's CDR3 is CASSSGTDTEKLFF. The CDR3 DNA reads as TGCGCCAGCAGCTCCGGGACAGATACCGAAAAACTGTTTTTT.

The J gene is TRBJ2-1, the V gene TRBV10-2; 11 bases are a match to TRBD2. The CDR3 sequence is 14 residues long. V was pared by 8 bases and J by 7 bases, with 7 bases of the junction left unmatched. Germline loops: CDR1 WSHSY, CDR2 SAAADI. CDR3 amino acids: CASQLAGVRNEQFF. The CDR3 coding sequence is TGCGCCAGCCAACTAGCGGGAGTACGGAATGAGCAGTTCTTC.

With respect to this clone: Other DNA sequences in this sample translate to the same CDR3. The chain is built from TRBV19 and TRBJ2-3, with 7 bases that match TRBD1. The trim removed 5 bases at V and 5 bases at J, leaving 4 bases unmatched. The CDR3 contains 13 residues. Germline lookup yields CDR1 LNHDA and CDR2 SQIVND (reference sequence). As DNA, the CDR3 is TGTGCCAGTAGTCCCAACAGGGGAGATACGCAGTATTTT. It translates to CASSPNRGDTQYF.

The chain recombines TRBV4-2 with TRBJ1-1, with TRBD1 matching 7 bases. The CDR3 runs to 13 residues. CDR1 LGHNA and CDR2 YNFKEQ come from the germline V gene. V lost 3 bases and J lost 3; bases outside the gene matches: 1. CDR3 residues: CASSQTGYTEAFF. In DNA, the CDR3 is TGTGCCAGCAGCCAGACAGGGTACACTGAAGCTTTCTTT.

This clone was detected only once. J is TRBJ2-7 and V is TRBV4-2, with D unresolved. The germline V and J ends were trimmed by 6 bases and 3 bases, with 12 bases remaining between them. Looked up from germline, CDR1 is LGHNA and CDR2 is YNFKEQ. CDR3 size: 13 residues. As DNA, the CDR3 is TGTGCCAGCAGACCCGGCCCCAGCTACGAGCAGTACTTC. Protein product: CASRPGPSYEQYF.

V and J are TRBV29-1 and TRBJ1-5, with 10 bases identical to TRBD1. V lost 4 bases, J lost 7 bases, and 7 bases stayed unmatched. CDR3 size: 14 residues. CDR1 is SQVTM, CDR2 ANQGSEA, per germline. The CDR3: CSVVDRGLGQPQHF. DNA of the CDR3: TGCAGCGTTGTAGACAGGGGGCTTGGACAGCCCCAGCATTTT. Together with reference TRBV29-1 and TRBJ1-5, the CDR3 gives the full variable domain: SAVISQKPSRDICQRGTSLTIQCQVDSQVTMMFWYRQQPGQSLTLIATANQGSEATYESGFVIDKFPISRPNLTFSTLTVSNMSPEDSSIYLCSVVDRGLGQPQHFGDGTRLSIL.

The chain employs TRBV4-1 and TRBJ2-7; the match to TRBD2 covers 8 bases. V gave up 6 bases and J gave up 3 bases; unmatched junction bases: 10. The germline gives CDR1 MGHRA, CDR2 YSYEKL. The CDR3 has 15 amino acids. The CDR3: CASRQTSGSVYEQYF. DNA of the CDR3: TGCGCCAGCAGACAGACCAGCGGGAGTGTCTACGAGCAGTACTTC.

The chain joins TRBV7-3 to TRBJ1-1; D not certain. V lost 5 bases and J 3 bases, leaving 10 bases between the germline ends. The CDR3 contains 13 residues. Germline V gene data show CDR1 as SGHTA and CDR2 as FQGTGA. The CDR3 bases are TGTGCCAGCAGCCTGGACGGGCACACTGAAGCTTTCTTT. It encodes CASSLDGHTEAFF. Looking up the rest from reference TRBV7-3 and TRBJ1-1 gives the full variable domain: GAGVSQTPSNKVTEKGKYVELRCDPISGHTALYWYRQSLGQGPEFLIYFQGTGAADDSGLPNDRFFAVRPEGSVSTLKIQRTERGDSAVYLCASSLDGHTEAFFGQGTRLTVV.

On this clone itself: Its ends do not fully match the called genes, so a read error is possible. The V and J genes are TRBV6-5 and TRBJ2-1; 8 nucleotides agree with TRBD1. Germline V gene lookup returns CDR1 MNHEY and CDR2 SVGAGI. This CDR3 contains 14 residues. In DNA form, the CDR3 reads TGTGCCAGCAGTTGGCAGGGGGCAAATGCTGAGCAGCTCTTC. Amino acids: CASSWQGANAEQLF.

The chain joins TRBV7-2 to TRBJ2-7; possibly TRBD1 for D (6 bases). The CDR3 sequence is 15 residues long. Per germline, CDR1 SGHTA and CDR2 FQGNSA. Trimming stripped 6 bases from V and 3 bases from J, with 18 bases between. CDR3 coding DNA: TGTGCCAGCAGGCCGTACAGGGCCTCGGGCTACGAGCAGTACTTC. Residues: CASRPYRASGYEQYF. The full variable domain, completed using reference TRBV7-2 and TRBJ2-7, is GAGVSQSPSNKVTEKGKDVELRCDPISGHTALYWYRQSLGQGLEFLIYFQGNSAPDKSGLPSDRFSAERTGGSVSTLTIQRTQQEDSAVYLCASRPYRASGYEQYFGPGTRLTVT.

The genes are TRBV4-1 and TRBJ2-1; 8 nucleotides match TRBD2. V dropped 1 base and J dropped 9; count of bases not matched to a gene: 8. The CDR3 runs to 15 residues. CDR1 is MGHRA and CDR2 is YSYEKL in the germline V gene. CDR3 region: CASSQAEREFLEQFF. The CDR3 DNA sequence: TGCGCCAGCAGCCAAGCTGAGCGGGAGTTTCTTGAGCAGTTCTTC.

The chain is built from TRBV28 and TRBJ2-5; D may be TRBD1 or TRBD2 (5 bases each). Trimming pared 11 bases from V and 4 bases from J, leaving 17 bases between. Germline V CDR1 and CDR2: MDHEN, SYDVKM. The CDR3 length is 13 residues. In DNA form, the CDR3 reads TGTGCCGCGCGGCCCCGGGGCCCAGAGACCCAGTACTTC. It codes for CAARPRGPETQYF.

The genes are TRBV9 and TRBJ2-7, with 7 nucleotides matching TRBD1. This CDR3 has 13 residues. Germline CDR1 is SGDLS and CDR2 is YYNGEE. V was pared by 4 bases and J by 6 bases, with 7 bases of the junction left unmatched. The CDR3 coding sequence is TGTGCCAGCAGCCCAGGGGGATCCGGCGAGCAGTACTTC. Amino acids: CASSPGGSGEQYF.

This chain connects TRBV2 to TRBJ2-5; D gene unclear. The DNA end is more similar to TRBJ2-7, so the J call may be wrong. The CDR3 runs to 15 residues. Germline V lookup: CDR1 SNHLY, CDR2 FYNNEI. CDR3 nucleotides: TGTGCCAGCACCTCAACCTGGGATGCGTCCTACGAGCAGTACTTC. Translation: CASTSTWDASYEQYF.

The rearrangement joins TRBV2 to TRBJ1-2, with D tentatively TRBD1 (5 bases). The germline V gene has CDR1 SNHLY and CDR2 FYNNEI. The CDR3 is 16 residues long. Trimming removed 1 base from V and 3 bases from J, with 15 bases in between. CDR3 loop: CASSEVGTRGDYGYTF. CDR3 nucleotide sequence: TGTGCCAGCAGTGAAGTGGGAACTCGGGGGGACTATGGCTACACCTTC.

The chain is built from TRBV4-2 and TRBJ2-1; 13 bases fit TRBD2. V was clipped by 3 bases and J by 6 bases; unmatched bases: 8. The germline V gene has CDR1 LGHNA and CDR2 YNFKEQ. This CDR3 spans 17 amino acids. The CDR3 sequence is CASSQGLAGSVGNEQFF. The CDR3, as DNA: TGTGCCAGCAGCCAGGGACTAGCGGGATCGGTGGGCAATGAGCAGTTCTTC.

The CDR3 spells CASSHPSVSSYEQYF. CDR3 in DNA: TGTGCCAGCAGCCACCCTAGCGTGAGCTCCTACGAGCAGTACTTC. This chain connects TRBV7-9 to TRBJ2-7, with D maybe TRBD2 (6 bases). The V and J ends lost 5 bases and 0 bases respectively, with 14 bases between them. From germline, CDR1 is SEHNR and CDR2 FQNEAQ (reference sequence). The CDR3 has 15 residues.

This chain uses TRBV5-1 with TRBJ2-1; D gene uncertain. CDR3 size: 14 residues. The V gene's germline CDR1 is SGHRS and CDR2 YFSETQ. Trimming shortened V by 4 bases and J by 0 bases, and 8 bases separated the two germline ends. CDR3 in DNA: TGCGCCAGCAGCCCTGGTAGCTCCTACAATGAGCAGTTCTTC. The encoded protein is CASSPGSSYNEQFF. The variable domain in full, completed from reference TRBV5-1 and TRBJ2-1, reads KAGVTQTPRYLIKTRGQQVTLSCSPISGHRSVSWYQQTPGQGLQFLFEYFSETQRNKGNFPGRFSGRQFSNSRSEMNVSTLELGDSALYLCASSPGSSYNEQFFGPGTRLTVL.

This clone showed up just once. This rearrangement joins TRBV27 to TRBJ1-5; D is uncertain. CDR1 is MNHEY, CDR2 SMNVEV, per germline (reference sequence). The CDR3 runs 15 residues. The V end lost 6 bases, the J end lost 0 bases, and 12 bases lay between the germline ends. The chain's CDR3 is CASSRTGPSNQPQHF. The CDR3 region has the DNA TGTGCCAGCAGCCGAACTGGACCTAGCAATCAGCCCCAGCATTTT.

The CDR3 reads CASSALLLAGRNEKLFF. The CDR3 nucleotides read TGTGCCAGCAGCGCTCTTCTTTTGGCGGGTCGGAATGAAAAACTGTTTTTT. The chain links TRBV7-9 to TRBJ1-4; no clear D. Germline CDR1 is SEHNR and CDR2 is FQNEAQ (reference sequence). The V gene lost 5 bases and the J gene lost 5 bases, with 21 bases spanning the gap. The CDR3 totals 17 residues.